Shown below are 14 T cell receptor beta chains from a single sample sequenced in a study of radiotherapy plus CTLA-4 blockade in lung cancer. TCRdb's copy holds only in-frame clones and misses some; the assay was immunoSEQ multiplex PCR. The table has under 65,000 clones, about three quarters seen once. The sample consisted of peripheral blood, taken from a patient treated with radiotherapy plus ipilimumab. These TCRs come from a human donor with non-small cell lung cancer whose response to radiotherapy plus ipilimumab could not be evaluated.

In this sample, this clone turned up once. The gene calls are TRBV29-1 and TRBJ1-2, with TRBD1 matching 9 bases. Per the germline V gene, CDR1 is SQVTM and CDR2 is ANQGSEA. The CDR3 is 13 residues long. With 7 bases clipped from V and 1 base from J, the junction kept 4 bases outside the gene matches. Here the CDR3 DNA reads TGCAGCGCCCGGGACAGGGATAACTATGGCTACACCTTC. It yields the protein CSARDRDNYGYTF.

The J gene is TRBJ2-5, the V gene TRBV9; D perhaps matches TRBD2 (6 bases). From germline, CDR1 is SGDLS and CDR2 YYNGEE. V lost 6 bases and J 4 bases, leaving 13 bases between the germline ends. The CDR3 is 13 amino acids. Written as DNA, the CDR3 is TGTGCCAGCAACCGGGGAGCGGGAGAGACCCAGTACTTC. Its protein product is CASNRGAGETQYF.

The chain combines TRBV5-4 with TRBJ2-3, with D tentatively TRBD2 (5 bases). The length of the CDR3 is 16 residues. Trimming took 4 bases from V and 2 from J, leaving 17 bases between them. Germline CDR1 is SGHNT and CDR2 is YYREEE (reference sequence). The CDR3 DNA reads TGTGCCAGCAGCCCGCCAGAGCGGATATCCACAGATACGCAGTATTTT. This codes for CASSPPERISTDTQYF.

The rearrangement uses TRBV5-4 and TRBJ1-2; the D gene is possibly TRBD1 (6 bases). Looked up from germline, CDR1 is SGHNT and CDR2 is YYREEE (reference sequence). The ends were cut back, 5 bases at V and 7 bases at J, with 21 bases in the middle. This CDR3 has 15 residues. CDR3 protein: CASRRGGRDDRGYTF. Here the CDR3 DNA reads TGTGCCAGCAGACGCGGGGGCAGGGATGATCGTGGCTACACCTTC.

This clone was counted a single time. The chain combines TRBV30 with TRBJ1-4, with a tentative D call TRBD1 (6 bases). Per germline, CDR1 GTSNPN and CDR2 SVGIG (reference sequence). The V end was cut by 3 bases, the J end by 3 bases, with 20 bases between. This CDR3 is built from 17 residues. Written as DNA, the CDR3 is TGTGCCTGGAGGCCGCTGGGGAGGGGGGATTCTAATGAAAAACTGTTTTTT. It is translated as CAWRPLGRGDSNEKLFF.

CDR3 residues: CASSFNVLSYNEQFF. The CDR3 DNA sequence: TGTGCCAGCAGCTTTAATGTCCTGTCCTACAATGAGCAGTTCTTC. The chain joins TRBV11-1 to TRBJ2-1; D unresolved. There are 15 residues in the CDR3. The germline V gene encodes CDR1 SGHAT and CDR2 FQDESV (reference sequence). V was cut by 3 bases and J by 1 base, with 10 bases left in between. Variable domain in full (rest from reference TRBV11-1 and TRBJ2-1): EAEVAQSPRYKITEKSQAVAFWCDPISGHATLYWYRQILGQGPELLVQFQDESVVDDSQLPKDRFSAERLKGVDSTLKIQPAELGDSAMYLCASSFNVLSYNEQFFGPGTRLTVL.

The V call is TRBV6-1, the J call TRBJ2-5; TRBD2 matches 12 bases. The DNA end is a closer match to TRBJ2-7, so the J assignment may be wrong. Germline lookup yields CDR1 MNHNS and CDR2 SASEGT. CDR3 length equals 16 residues. The CDR3 loop reads CASSDRRLAGVSEQYF. The CDR3 nucleotides are TGTGCCAGCAGTGACCGAAGACTAGCGGGAGTAAGCGAGCAGTACTTC.

There are a few counts of this clone. This chain uses TRBV7-8 with TRBJ1-1, with D hard to call. The CDR3 has 14 amino acids. Germline V lookup: CDR1 SGHVS, CDR2 FQNEAQ. Here the CDR3 reads CAVSWGDQRSEAFF. CDR3 nucleotide sequence: TGTGCGGTTAGTTGGGGAGACCAACGGAGTGAAGCTTTCTTT. The variable domain in full, completed from reference TRBV7-8 and TRBJ1-1, reads GAGVSQSPRYKVAKRGQDVALRCDPISGHVSLFWYQQALGQGPEFLTYFQNEAQLDKSGLPSDRFFAERPEGSVSTLKIQRTQQEDSAVYLCAVSWGDQRSEAFFGQGTRLTVV.

This clone appeared a few times. At one end the junction does not follow the germline gene, possibly because of a read error. The gene calls are TRBV4-1 and TRBJ1-5; maybe TRBD1 (5 bases). Germline V gives CDR1 MGHRA, CDR2 YSYEKL. The CDR3 contains 13 residues. CDR3 sequence: CASSLDSTQPQHF. CDR3 sequence (DNA): TGCGCCAGCAGCTTAGACAGCACTCAGCCCCAGCATTTT.

The chain combines TRBV29-1 with TRBJ1-4, with 9 nucleotides matching TRBD1. V lost 7 bases and J lost 5; bases outside the gene matches: 5. Germline assignment: CDR1 SQVTM and CDR2 ANQGSEA. The CDR3 has 13 amino acids. The CDR3 loop reads CSGGTGWNEKLFF. As DNA, the CDR3 is TGCAGCGGGGGGACAGGGTGGAATGAAAAACTGTTTTTT.

The table lists this clone with a few counts. The chain joins TRBV30 to TRBJ1-5; 10 bases align to TRBD1. Germline-derived CDR1 and CDR2 are GTSNPN and SVGIG (reference sequence). The CDR3 runs 15 residues. V lost 3 bases to trimming and J lost 6 bases; unmatched junction nucleotides: 8. DNA for the CDR3: TGTGCCTGGAGGAAAGGGACAGGGGAGCGTCAGCCCCAGCATTTT. It translates to CAWRKGTGERQPQHF. Together with reference TRBV30 and TRBJ1-5, the CDR3 gives the full variable domain: SQTIHQWPATLVQPVGSPLSLECTVEGTSNPNLYWYRQAAGRGLQLLFYSVGIGQISSEVPQNLSASRPQDRQFILSSKKLLLSDSGFYLCAWRKGTGERQPQHFGDGTRLSIL.

The gene calls are TRBV4-2 and TRBJ2-3, with D possibly TRBD2 on 6 matching bases. V lost 1 base and J lost 3, with 11 bases in between. In germline, CDR1 is LGHNA, CDR2 YNFKEQ. This CDR3 region has 15 residues. The CDR3 is CASSQGGRGTDTQYF. The CDR3 DNA sequence: TGTGCCAGCAGCCAAGGTGGGCGGGGAACAGATACGCAGTATTTT.

The sample holds one count of this clone. V usage is TRBV9 and J usage is TRBJ2-5; TRBD2 agrees at 7 bases. The J call may be in error: the DNA end matches TRBJ2-7 better. Looked up from germline, CDR1 is SGDLS and CDR2 is YYNGEE. The CDR3 sequence is 16 residues long. Here the CDR3 DNA reads TGTGCCAGCAGCCTTAAGCCGGGGACTAACTCCTACGAGCAGTACTTC. Amino acid sequence: CASSLKPGTNSYEQYF.

The chain is built from TRBV27 and TRBJ2-7; D unresolved. V was clipped by 3 bases and J by 3 bases, with 6 bases between them. CDR1 and CDR2 from the germline V gene are MNHEY and SMNVEV (reference sequence). The CDR3 consists of 12 residues. CDR3 in amino acids: CASSFNGYEQYF. DNA for the CDR3: TGTGCCAGCAGTTTCAACGGCTACGAGCAGTACTTC.